A selection of T cell receptor beta chains follows, all from one sample in a study of CD8 T cells in Susac syndrome. TCRdb itself ran the immunoSEQ multiplex PCR reads through MiXCR, one entry per CDR3 protein. The sample contains over 95,000 distinct CDR3 sequences, 85% to 95% of which appear only once. The specimen was CD8+ T cells from PBMCs. The receptors originated from a human donor in good health. The CDR3 runs from the conserved cysteine through the conserved F or W. D genes are given only for firm matches. Size is omitted from some rows. Given values are once, few, many or a class for expanded clones.

j_gene	d_gene	v_gene	abundance	CDR3aa
TRBJ1-5	-	TRBV6-5	-	CASSYRVHQPQHF
TRBJ2-5	-	TRBV6-2/TRBV6-3	few	CASSYHLYPAEETQYF
TRBJ1-1	-	TRBV18	-	CASSPGMPGPDLGEAFF
TRBJ2-1	TRBD2	TRBV11-2	-	CASRPAGTSVYNEQFF
TRBJ2-3	-	TRBV13	-	CASSRPRQFPDTQYF
TRBJ1-3	-	TRBV25-1	once	CASSEFGNTIYF
TRBJ1-1	-	TRBV3-1	-	CASSQDAGNQAFF
TRBJ2-7	-	TRBV15	few	CATSRSGEQYF
TRBJ2-5	-	TRBV3-1	-	CASSQDARGRREETQYF
TRBJ2-3	-	TRBV7-3	-	CASSLGPGLDTQYF
TRBJ1-5	-	TRBV7-2	-	CASSLRGIGQPQHF
TRBJ1-1	-	TRBV5-1	-	CASSSEGGPGWVTEAFF
TRBJ2-7	-	TRBV4-2	-	CASSQGDGTYEQYF
TRBJ2-2	-	TRBV9	-	CASSSGNTGELFF
TRBJ2-1	TRBD1	TRBV9	-	CASSVTDRVEQFF
TRBJ2-7	TRBD2	TRBV20-1	-	CSAPGRASGSGRDEQYF
TRBJ2-2	-	TRBV30	once	CAWRPAGPNTGELFF
TRBJ2-1	-	TRBV3-1	-	CASSQEDEQFF
TRBJ2-7	-	TRBV20-1	-	CSASSLNEQYF
TRBJ2-1	-	TRBV10-3	once	CAISEGGRNEQFF
TRBJ2-2	TRBD2	TRBV27	once	CASSPTPPGLAYTGELFF
TRBJ2-1	-	TRBV29-1	-	CSTMTSPLSNEQFF
TRBJ2-1	-	TRBV11-2	few	CASSLELEQFF
TRBJ2-1	-	TRBV10-3	-	CAISDEGGEQFF
TRBJ2-4	TRBD2	TRBV6-5	-	CASSYSSRGAAKNIQYF
TRBJ2-3	-	TRBV5-4	-	CASSLELDTTDTQYF
TRBJ2-3	-	TRBV20-1	once	CSARDSNADTQYF
TRBJ1-2	-	TRBV9	-	CASSVRASYGYTF
TRBJ1-2	-	TRBV29-1	once	CSVEVKLGGPLSYTF
TRBJ1-1	-	TRBV30	-	CAWTQGLGTEAFF
TRBJ2-7	TRBD1	TRBV7-3	few	CASSSTGGGHEQYF
TRBJ2-5	-	TRBV19	-	CASSIASTSLETQYF
TRBJ2-1	TRBD2	TRBV7-3	-	CASSPPGTSGTEQFF
TRBJ2-3	-	TRBV5-1	few	CASSFAASTDTQYF
TRBJ2-7	-	TRBV6-2/TRBV6-3	-	CASSIALEYLEQYF
TRBJ2-1	TRBD2	TRBV3-1	-	CASSLPGGNNEQFF
TRBJ2-1	-	TRBV7-9	-	CASSLTESSYNEQFF
TRBJ2-5	TRBD2	TRBV5-1	-	CASSPAGGQTRLAGVQETQYF
TRBJ1-2	TRBD1	TRBV12-3/TRBV12-4	-	CASSPRGDSYGYTF
TRBJ2-5	-	TRBV19	-	CASSMRGTIKETQYF
TRBJ1-3	-	TRBV2	-	CATTLGGTSGNTIYF
TRBJ2-1	TRBD2	TRBV20-1	-	CSALIVRGGPTSYNEQFF
TRBJ1-2	TRBD1	TRBV29-1	-	CSVLLPRDSHRGYTF
TRBJ1-5	-	TRBV2	-	CASSERDNSNQPQHF
TRBJ2-1	TRBD1	TRBV19	-	CASSGPGTGDYNEQFF
TRBJ2-3	-	TRBV7-3	few	CASSPDRYTDTQYF
TRBJ2-1	-	TRBV27	-	CASSFPGHPYNEQFF
TRBJ2-7	TRBD2	TRBV7-3	-	CASSLIPSGRNRSYEQYF
TRBJ2-3	-	TRBV3-1	-	CASSQDRVGADTQYF